The clone carrying this T cell receptor beta chain came up a few times. Its antigen is undetermined. The CDR3 totals 14 residues. After removal of 6 bases from V and 6 bases from J, the junction contained 8 bases not matched to a gene. CDR1 LNHDA and CDR2 SQIVND come from the germline V gene (reference sequence). This sample was included in a study of cytomegalovirus exposure and HLA in healthy donors. In the study overall: In terms of ancestry, the Caucasian-associated cluster contained 80% to 90% of the approximately 380 genotyped donors. General observations from the study: Associated with cytomegalovirus, according to the listing, were fewer than 200 TCR beta chains. The study dropped some indistinguishable V segments, TRBV6-2 and TRBV6-3 among them.

PCR primers comprised 60 Vbeta and 13 Jbeta primers. Sequenced by immunoSEQ multiplex PCR; TCRdb stores in-frame clones only, minus some. Of over 65,000 clones listed, roughly four fifths are singletons. The sequenced material came from PBMCs. The gene calls are TRBV19 and TRBJ1-5, with TRBD1 matching 7 bases. The origin of this receptor is a human donor in good health. In DNA form, the CDR3 reads TGTGCCAGTAGCCCAGGGGGTTTCAGTCAGCCCCAGCATTTT. It codes for CASSPGGFSQPQHF.